The 15 T cell receptor beta chains below all came from one sample that was sequenced in a study of beta chain features in type 1 diabetes. The investigators reverse transcribed all of the isolated RNA, so they sequenced expressed TCRB transcripts. Measured with immunoSEQ multiplex PCR; TCRdb has only the in-frame clones, and not every one. The sample gives around 350,000 clones, roughly 12% of which show up once; 0.017% is in the top ten. The sequenced sample was naive CD4+ T cells from blood. These receptor sequences come from a young man in good health.

The J gene is TRBJ2-7, the V gene TRBV28; tentative D call: TRBD1 (7 bases). Germline loops: CDR1 MDHEN, CDR2 SYDVKM. Trimming cost V 3 bases and J 0 bases, with 15 bases left between them. The CDR3 sequence is 16 residues long. The CDR3 DNA follows: TGTGCCAGCAGTTTCCAGGGGGGCAGCGCCTCCTACGAGCAGTACTTC. Translated, it gives CASSFQGGSASYEQYF.

The chain employs TRBV5-6 and TRBJ2-1, with D perhaps matching TRBD1 (6 bases). The V and J ends lost 1 base and 7 bases respectively, with 18 bases between them. Germline V gives CDR1 SGHDT, CDR2 YYEEEE. CDR3 length: 16 amino acids. The CDR3 DNA reads TGTGCCAGCAGCTTGCCGAGAACAGGGAGTAAAAATGAGCAGTTCTTC. Translating it yields CASSLPRTGSKNEQFF.

This clone has only a few counts. The V and J genes are TRBV5-6 and TRBJ2-2, with 12 bases matching TRBD1. The germline CDR1 and CDR2 sequences are SGHDT and YYEEEE. CDR3 length: 15 residues. Unmatched junction bases numbered 9, after V lost 5 bases and J lost 10 bases. CDR3 in DNA: TGTGCCAGCAGGCCCGGGACAGGGGGCAAACTGGAGCTGTTTTTT. Its translation is CASRPGTGGKLELFF.

The chain has TRBV7-6 and TRBJ2-1, with 9 bases lining up with TRBD1. V was clipped by 2 bases and J by 2 bases; unmatched bases: 10. The germline CDR1 and CDR2 sequences are SGHVS and FNYEAQ. The CDR3 has 18 residues. CDR3 nucleotide sequence: TGTGCCAGCAGCTTATCGTTTGGGGACAGGGAGGCCTACAATGAGCAGTTCTTC. This encodes CASSLSFGDREAYNEQFF. Supplemented by reference TRBV7-6 and TRBJ2-1, the full variable domain reads GAGVSQSPRYKVTKRGQDVALRCDPISGHVSLYWYRQALGQGPEFLTYFNYEAQQDKSGLPNDRFSAERPEGSISTLTIQRTEQRDSAMYRCASSLSFGDREAYNEQFFGPGTRLTVL.

This clone was seen more than once but under ten times. The chain couples TRBV5-1 to TRBJ1-1; unclear D gene. V dropped 3 bases and J dropped 1 base, with 16 bases sitting between them. The length of the CDR3 is 16 residues. Per germline, CDR1 SGHRS and CDR2 YFSETQ. CDR3 coding DNA: TGCGCCAGCAGCTCGACACCACTCCGGGAGAACACTGAAGCTTTCTTT. It specifies CASSSTPLRENTEAFF.

Note on this clone: Other DNA sequences in this specimen translate into the identical CDR3. V and J are TRBV9 and TRBJ2-3, with TRBD2 identical over 10 bases. J gave up 3 bases and V 2 bases, and 0 bases lay outside the gene matches. This CDR3 is built from 14 residues. Germline V CDR1 and CDR2: SGDLS, YYNGEE. This CDR3 reads CASSVSGRTDTQYF. The CDR3 DNA reads TGTGCCAGCAGCGTTAGCGGGAGGACAGATACGCAGTATTTT.

The V and J genes are TRBV6-6 and TRBJ2-7, with D possibly TRBD2 on 6 matching bases. The CDR3 length is 14 residues. Per germline, CDR1 MNHNY and CDR2 SVGAGI (reference sequence). Trimming pared 10 bases from V and 3 bases from J, leaving 19 bases between. The CDR3 DNA follows: TGTGCCACCTTTCGGGGACCCGGGGGCTACGAGCAGTACTTC. Protein product: CATFRGPGGYEQYF.

This clone was counted a few times. The chain uses TRBV19 and TRBJ1-5; D perhaps matches TRBD1 (5 bases). This CDR3 spans 17 amino acids. Germline loops: CDR1 LNHDA, CDR2 SQIVND (reference sequence). V lost 3 bases, J lost 1 base, and 16 bases lay in between. The CDR3, as DNA: TGTGCCAGTAGTATGGTGAGGACAACGTTGAGCAATCAGCCCCAGCATTTT. It yields the protein CASSMVRTTLSNQPQHF.

This chain links TRBV4-3 with TRBJ1-5; D not resolved. CDR3 length: 14 amino acids. The germline V gene encodes CDR1 LGHNA and CDR2 YSLEER. The germline V and J ends were trimmed by 1 base and 4 bases, with 8 bases remaining between them. The CDR3 region is CASSQGIRNQPQHF. CDR3 in DNA: TGCGCCAGCAGCCAAGGCATCAGGAATCAGCCCCAGCATTTT.

This clone was picked up a small number of times. The chain is built from TRBV19 and TRBJ2-7; the D gene is possibly TRBD1 (6 bases). The CDR3 extends over 16 amino acids. Germline CDR1 is LNHDA and CDR2 is SQIVND (reference sequence). V lost 4 bases, J lost 3 bases, and 19 bases lay in between. The CDR3: CASSTGDITNVYEQYF. The CDR3 DNA reads TGTGCCAGTAGTACCGGGGACATAACTAATGTCTACGAGCAGTACTTC.

This clone was counted only a few times. The V gene is TRBV25-1, the J gene TRBJ1-1; no definite D call. CDR3 length: 12 residues. Germline V CDR1 and CDR2: MGHDK, SYGVNS. The ends were cut back, 7 bases at V and 5 bases at J, with 11 bases in the middle. The CDR3 DNA reads TGTGCCAGCACCGGGTCCGAGACTGAAGCTTTCTTT. Translating it yields CASTGSETEAFF.

This clone was detected a few times. Other DNA sequences in the sample encode the same CDR3. The chain joins TRBV9 to TRBJ2-5; 7 positions match TRBD1. V was pared by 0 bases and J by 4 bases, with 6 bases of the junction left unmatched. The germline V gene has CDR1 SGDLS and CDR2 YYNGEE. CDR3 length: 15 amino acids. CDR3 coding DNA: TGTGCCAGCAGCGTAGGGCAGGGGGTTCGAGAGACCCAGTACTTC. Translated, it gives CASSVGQGVRETQYF. Full variable domain (missing parts from reference TRBV9 and TRBJ2-5): DSGVTQTPKHLITATGQRVTLRCSPRSGDLSVYWYQQSLDQGLQFLIQYYNGEERAKGNILERFSAQQFPDLHSELNLSSLELGDSALYFCASSVGQGVRETQYFGPGTRLLVL.

The table lists this clone with a few counts. The chain combines TRBV2 with TRBJ1-2; no clear D gene. In germline, CDR1 is SNHLY, CDR2 FYNNEI. The CDR3 extends over 11 amino acids. The V gene lost 7 bases and the J gene lost 2 bases, with 5 bases spanning the gap. The CDR3 sequence: CASTRNYGYTF. For the CDR3, the DNA is TGTGCCAGCACTCGGAACTATGGCTACACCTTC.

This clone was seen more than once but under ten times. This chain links TRBV6-5 with TRBJ2-2; D call uncertain. V lost 6 bases to trimming and J lost 1 base, with 3 bases between them. The CDR3 covers 12 residues. Per the germline V gene, CDR1 is MNHEY and CDR2 is SVGAGI. The CDR3 DNA is TGTGCCAGCAGCCGGAACACCGGGGAGCTGTTTTTT. Protein sequence: CASSRNTGELFF.

This clone was seen more than once but under ten times. The same CDR3 also results from other DNA sequences found in this sample. The rearrangement joins TRBV7-2 to TRBJ1-5; D not certain. CDR1 and CDR2 from the germline V gene are SGHTA and FQGNSA. This CDR3 spans 12 amino acids. V was trimmed by 5 bases and J by 4 bases, leaving 6 bases between them. DNA for the CDR3: TGTGCCAGCAGCGCAGGAAATCAGCCCCAGCATTTT. It codes for CASSAGNQPQHF.